This T cell receptor (beta chain) is from a study of T cells in Graves' hyperthyroidism and ophthalmopathy. Overall study context: Peripheral blood was acquired at first diagnosis, ahead of any therapy whatsoever.

RNA transcripts served as the template for amplifying TCR beta CDR3 regions. The HTBI primer set served for first-round RT-PCR of the TCR CDR3. From the multiplex PCR reads, TCRdb called clonotypes with MiXCR, one entry per CDR3 protein. The repertoire holds about 320,000 distinct CDR3 sequences, over 15% seen once, with roughly 31% in the top ten. The CDR3 is made up of 11 amino acids. The germline gives CDR1 MDHEN, CDR2 SYDVKM. Of note for this clonotype: A much bigger clone sits one base away, suggesting this may be a read error.

J is TRBJ2-1 and V is TRBV28, with D perhaps TRBD1 (5 bases). The sequenced sample was blood. The receptor's source is a man aged 25-45 years with Graves' hyperthyroidism. CDR3 sequence (DNA): TGTGCCAGCAGGGTGGACAATGGGCAGTTCTTC. This encodes CASRVDNGQFF.